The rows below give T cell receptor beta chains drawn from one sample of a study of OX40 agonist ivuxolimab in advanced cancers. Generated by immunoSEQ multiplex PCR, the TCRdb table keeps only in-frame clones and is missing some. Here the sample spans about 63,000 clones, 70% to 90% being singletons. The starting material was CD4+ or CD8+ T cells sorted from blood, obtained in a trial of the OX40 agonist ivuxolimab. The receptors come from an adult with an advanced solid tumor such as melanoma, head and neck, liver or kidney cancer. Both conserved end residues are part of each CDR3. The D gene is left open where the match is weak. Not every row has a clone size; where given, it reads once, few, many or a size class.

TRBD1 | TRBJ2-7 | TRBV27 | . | CASSFGTGYYEQYF | TGTGCCAGCAGTTTCGGGACAGGCTACTACGAGCAGTACTTC
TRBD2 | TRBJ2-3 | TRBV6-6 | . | CASRPGLAASTDTQYF | TGTGCCAGCAGGCCTGGACTAGCGGCTAGCACAGATACGCAGTATTTT
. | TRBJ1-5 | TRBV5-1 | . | CASSLVPGPSNQPQHF | TGCGCCAGCAGCTTAGTGCCCGGGCCTAGCAATCAGCCCCAGCATTTT
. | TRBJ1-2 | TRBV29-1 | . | CSVDADFNYGYTF | TGCAGCGTTGACGCAGATTTTAACTATGGCTACACCTTC
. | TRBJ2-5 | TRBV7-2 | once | CASTLEGVETQYF | TGTGCCAGCACCTTAGAGGGGGTAGAGACCCAGTACTTC
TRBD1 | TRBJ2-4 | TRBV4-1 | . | CASSQDFSGVARTGKNIQYF | TGCGCCAGCAGCCAAGATTTTTCGGGTGTGGCCCGGACAGGCAAAAACATTCAGTACTTC
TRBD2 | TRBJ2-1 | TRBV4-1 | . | CASSQSSGSYEQFF | TGCGCCAGCAGCCAATCGAGCGGGAGCTATGAGCAGTTCTTC
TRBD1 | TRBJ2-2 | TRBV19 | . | CASRYLGTGAGELFF | TGTGCCAGTAGATACCTGGGGACAGGAGCCGGGGAGCTGTTTTTT
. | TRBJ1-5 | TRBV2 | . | CASKRDNQPQHF | TGTGCCAGCAAAAGGGACAATCAGCCCCAGCATTTT
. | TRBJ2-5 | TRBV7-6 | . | CASSRRGETQYF | TGTGCCAGCAGCCGGAGGGGAGAGACCCAGTACTTC
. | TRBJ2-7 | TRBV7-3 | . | CASSFSGHPGEQYF | TGTGCCAGCAGCTTTTCGGGTCACCCAGGGGAGCAGTACTTC
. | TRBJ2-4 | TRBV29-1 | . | CSVLGGGAGASKNIQYF | TGCAGCGTTCTTGGGGGAGGGGCGGGGGCTTCCAAAAACATTCAGTACTTC
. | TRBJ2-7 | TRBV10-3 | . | CASGGSYEQYF | TGTGCCTCGGGCGGGTCCTACGAGCAGTACTTC
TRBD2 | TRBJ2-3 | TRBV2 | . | CASGEDLAASTDTQYF | TGTGCCAGCGGGGAGGACCTAGCGGCTAGCACAGATACGCAGTATTTT
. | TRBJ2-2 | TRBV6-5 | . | CASSYSGRNTGELFF | TGTGCCAGCAGTTACTCGGGCAGGAACACCGGGGAGCTGTTTTTT
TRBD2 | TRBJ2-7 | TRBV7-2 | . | CASSLLAGVGEQYF | TGTGCCAGCAGCTTACTAGCGGGAGTCGGCGAGCAGTACTTC
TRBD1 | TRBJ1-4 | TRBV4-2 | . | CASSQDLSGTGNNEKLFF | TGTGCCAGCAGCCAAGATCTTTCCGGGACAGGGAATAATGAAAAACTGTTTTTT
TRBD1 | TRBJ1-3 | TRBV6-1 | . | CASSGGSGTGGWFSGNTIYF | TGTGCCAGCAGTGGAGGATCCGGGACAGGGGGCTGGTTTTCTGGAAACACCATATATTTT
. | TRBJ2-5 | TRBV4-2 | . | CASSQGAGGQETQYF | TGTGCCAGCAGCCAAGGGGCCGGAGGGCAAGAGACCCAGTACTTC
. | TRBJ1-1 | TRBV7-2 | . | CASRKGGGPEAFF | TGTGCCAGCAGAAAAGGAGGGGGTCCTGAAGCTTTCTTT
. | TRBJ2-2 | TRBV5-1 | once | CASRGRVGTGELFF | TGCGCCAGCAGAGGTCGGGTTGGTACCGGGGAGCTGTTTTTT
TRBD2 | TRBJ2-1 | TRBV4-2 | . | CASSQGLAVDNEQFF | TGTGCCAGCAGCCAAGGACTAGCGGTCGACAATGAGCAGTTCTTC
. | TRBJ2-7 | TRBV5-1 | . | CASSLIQSHEQYF | TGCGCCAGCAGCTTGATACAGAGCCACGAGCAGTACTTC
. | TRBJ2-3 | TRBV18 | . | CASSPPWEKDTQYF | TGTGCCAGCTCACCACCCTGGGAGAAAGATACGCAGTATTTT
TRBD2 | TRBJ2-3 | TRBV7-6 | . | CASSRNSGRGTDTQYF | TGTGCCAGCAGCCGAAATAGCGGGAGGGGCACAGATACGCAGTATTTT
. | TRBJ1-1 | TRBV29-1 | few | CSGTRVTEAFF | TGCAGCGGTACCAGGGTCACTGAAGCTTTCTTT
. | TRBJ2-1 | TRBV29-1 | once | CSVSPGTSKGEQFF | TGCAGCGTTTCCCCCGGGACATCGAAGGGTGAGCAGTTCTTC
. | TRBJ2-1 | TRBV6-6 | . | CASKVVAGLNEQFF | TGTGCCAGCAAGGTTGTGGCTGGTCTAAATGAGCAGTTCTTC
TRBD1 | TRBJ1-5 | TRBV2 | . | CASSEGTGGTLSNQPQHF | TGTGCCAGCAGTGAAGGGACAGGGGGGACTCTTAGCAATCAGCCCCAGCATTTT
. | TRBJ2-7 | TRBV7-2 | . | CASSANSYEQYF | TGTGCCAGCAGCGCAAATTCCTACGAGCAGTACTTC
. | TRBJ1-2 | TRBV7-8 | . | CASSFRVGTDGYTF | TGTGCCAGCAGCTTTAGAGTGGGAACTGATGGCTACACCTTC
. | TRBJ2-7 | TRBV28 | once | CASSLGLSQYF | TGTGCCAGCAGCCTGGGCCTCAGTCAGTACTTC
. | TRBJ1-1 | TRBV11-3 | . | CASSLDRIVEAFF | TGTGCCAGCAGCTTAGATCGGATCGTTGAAGCTTTCTTT
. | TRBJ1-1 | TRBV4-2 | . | CASSPGVRTEAFF | TGTGCCAGCAGCCCTGGGGTACGCACTGAAGCTTTCTTT
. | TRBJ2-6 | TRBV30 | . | CAWSPRTTLSGANVLTF | TGTGCCTGGAGCCCCAGAACAACGTTGTCTGGGGCCAACGTCCTGACTTTC
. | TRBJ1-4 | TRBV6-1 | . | CASRPGVANEKLFF | TGTGCCAGCAGACCCGGGGTGGCTAATGAAAAACTGTTTTTT
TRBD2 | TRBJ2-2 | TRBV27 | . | CASSFLSSGRTGELFF | TGTGCCAGCAGTTTCCTATCTAGCGGGAGAACTGGGGAGCTGTTTTTT
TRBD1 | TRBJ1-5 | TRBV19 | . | CASKPGQGAVQPQHF | TGTGCCAGTAAACCGGGACAGGGGGCGGTTCAGCCCCAGCATTTT
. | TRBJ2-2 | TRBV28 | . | CASSRGSYTGELFF | TGTGCCAGCAGTCGCGGGTCCTACACCGGGGAGCTGTTTTTT